Listed below are T cell receptor beta chains from one sample, sequenced in a study of shared clonotypes between healthy human individuals. Sequencing was performed with immunoSEQ multiplex PCR; in TCRdb, only in-frame clones are kept and a portion is missing. Of 2 million to 2.5 million clones in the sample, 93% are singletons; the top ten hold around 0.4%. The sample was naive CD4+ T cells from PBMCs. The receptors stem from a young man in good health. Some clones in this sample may be carry-over from other donors' samples. The CDR3 runs from the conserved cysteine through the conserved F or W. Fields, in order: clone size, V gene, CDR3 protein. Size tells how often a clone was seen (once, few, many) or the class of an expanded clone, and some rows leave it out.

. | TRBV27 | CASSPWGPGVEKLFF
. | TRBV25-1 | CASSEGEWTGDGGEQYF
. | TRBV4-2 | CASSQDPRQGIPPEQYF
. | TRBV7-2 | CASSFLLGLTSYEQYF
. | TRBV28 | CASSLRQTYGYTF
. | TRBV9 | CASSVGGDFYNEQFF
. | TRBV30 | CAWSVLVNTEAFF
. | TRBV19 | CASMSPSGRGNTGELFF
. | TRBV28 | CASSFYNMKQYF
. | TRBV2 | CASRSMTSADTQYF
. | TRBV21-1 | CASSKRLYPDAYEQYF
once | TRBV7-6 | CASSLGPSEQYF
. | TRBV27 | CASSRTGDYGYTF
. | TRBV7-2 | CASSPRMSTDTQYF
once | TRBV2 | CASSTTSYEQYF
. | TRBV28 | CASTMDGNQPQHF
. | TRBV6-1 | CASSEVGAGWYEQYF
once | TRBV28 | CASSLSEYAEAFF
. | TRBV28 | CASSSPGPDTQYF
. | TRBV4-2 | CASSQAPASGSTGELFF
once | TRBV13 | CASSLGGQGAHGYTF
. | TRBV29-1 | CSVDYSGVETQYF
. | TRBV9 | CASSGSRETQYF
. | TRBV13 | CASSLRINSGWGAYNEQFF
. | TRBV5-6 | CASSLIAGVRDEQYF
. | TRBV19 | CASSILRRDNEQFF
. | TRBV7-2 | CASSGNWGQPQHF
. | TRBV14 | CASSQVRGPYNEQFF
. | TRBV28 | CASSHPASYGYTF
. | TRBV5-1 | CASSAVPGLAGHNEQFF
. | TRBV2 | CASSEIQGGEKLFF
. | TRBV14 | CASSRLRGTEAFF
. | TRBV7-3 | CATQSHPGTKFEAFF
. | TRBV18 | CASSPPNQGRGTEAFF
. | TRBV5-6 | CASHGTAPNSPLHF
. | TRBV25-1 | CASSGKSSGSLVPGELFF
. | TRBV5-1 | CASSQLAATTYEQYF
. | TRBV5-4 | CASSPRTSGSNTGELFF